Shown below are 32 T cell receptor beta chains from a single sample sequenced in a study of blood T cell repertoires in COVID-19. TCRdb keeps only in-frame clones here, not all; method: immunoSEQ multiplex PCR. Here the sample spans some 120,000 clones, about 88% being singletons. The sequenced material came from peripheral blood. The receptors were sampled from a man aged 50 to 60 with active COVID-19.

Here the CDR3 reads CASSILNSQSEQFF. The CDR3 nucleotides are TGTGCCAGTAGTATTCTCAACAGCCAGAGTGAGCAGTTCTTC. V and J are TRBV19 and TRBJ2-1; D is uncertain. CDR1 is LNHDA, CDR2 SQIVND, per germline (reference sequence). The CDR3 covers 14 residues. Trimming removed 3 bases from V and 9 bases from J, with 15 bases in between.

As to this clone: Mismatch with germline at one junction end may stem from a read error. The chain carries TRBV6-1 and TRBJ2-5, with 8 bases fitting TRBD2. Germline V gene sequence: CDR1 MNHNS, CDR2 SASEGT. The CDR3 is 14 residues long. As DNA, the CDR3 is TGTGCCAGCAGTGAAAGGGCTAGCGGGCGGAGCCCTCACTTC. Its protein product is CASSERASGRSPHF.

The sample holds one count of this clone. J is TRBJ2-1 and V is TRBV9; TRBD2 might be the D (6 bases). The CDR3 loop spans 15 amino acids. Germline CDR1 reads SGDLS; CDR2 reads YYNGEE. V dropped 0 bases and J dropped 5 bases, with 12 bases sitting between them. CDR3 sequence: CASSVVGSGDNEQFF. CDR3 DNA sequence: TGTGCCAGCAGCGTAGTCGGGAGTGGGGACAATGAGCAGTTCTTC.

The genes are TRBV3-1 (or the pseudogene TRBV3-2) and TRBJ1-2; 10 positions match TRBD1. This CDR3 has 15 residues. Germline CDR1 is LGHDT and CDR2 is YNNKEL (reference sequence). The V and J ends lost 1 base and 5 bases, in that order; junction bases with no gene match: 4. CDR3 sequence (DNA): TGTGCCAGCAGCCAAGGTCCGGGACAGGGGTATGGCTACACCTTC. It yields the protein CASSQGPGQGYGYTF.

J is TRBJ2-3 and V is TRBV18; 13 bases align to TRBD2. V shed 5 bases and J 1 base; nucleotides not matched to a gene: 6. This CDR3 has 17 residues. The germline gives CDR1 KGHSH, CDR2 LQKENI. The CDR3 loop is CASSSPGLAGGTDTQYF. The CDR3, as DNA: TGTGCCAGCTCATCCCCAGGACTAGCGGGGGGCACAGATACGCAGTATTTT.

This clone occurred a few times. The chain is built from TRBV4-1 and TRBJ2-1; D perhaps matches TRBD2 (5 bases). V was clipped by 4 bases and J by 5 bases, with 12 bases between them. The CDR3 spans 14 residues. Germline V gene data show CDR1 as MGHRA and CDR2 as YSYEKL. The CDR3 protein is CASSPWEQNNEQFF. The CDR3 region has the DNA TGCGCCAGCAGCCCCTGGGAGCAGAACAATGAGCAGTTCTTC.

The chain combines TRBV7-9 with TRBJ2-2; 9 nucleotides agree with TRBD1. CDR3 length equals 19 residues. Trimming cost V 5 bases and J 4 bases; bases outside gene matches: 17. Per germline, CDR1 SEHNR and CDR2 FQNEAQ (reference sequence). CDR3 in amino acids: CASSPRTGAILDLTGELFF. The CDR3 DNA sequence: TGTGCCAGCAGCCCCCGGACAGGGGCCATACTTGATCTCACCGGGGAGCTGTTTTTT.

The chain couples TRBV19 to TRBJ1-1; a weak D match, TRBD1 (6 bases). V dropped 9 bases and J dropped 0 bases, with 23 bases sitting between them. The CDR3 totals 17 residues. From germline, CDR1 is LNHDA and CDR2 SQIVND (reference sequence). The CDR3 sequence is CASPSNEGVGMNTEAFF. CDR3 bases: TGTGCCAGCCCGTCTAATGAGGGGGTCGGCATGAACACTGAAGCTTTCTTT. The whole variable domain, filled in from reference TRBV19 and TRBJ1-1, reads DGGITQSPKYLFRKEGQNVTLSCEQNLNHDAMYWYRQDPGQGLRLIYYSQIVNDFQKGDIAEGYSVSREKKESFPLTVTSAQKNPTAFYLCASPSNEGVGMNTEAFFGQGTRLTVV.

In this sample, this clone turned up many times. This chain connects TRBV4-1 to TRBJ2-6, with 8 bases identical to TRBD1. The germline gives CDR1 MGHRA, CDR2 YSYEKL. V shed 1 base, J shed 0 bases, and the junction held 8 bases outside the gene matches. The CDR3 is 19 residues long. The CDR3 region is CASSQGGTGFSSGANVLTF. The DNA for the CDR3 is TGCGCCAGCAGCCAAGGAGGGACAGGATTTTCCTCTGGGGCCAACGTCCTGACTTTC.

A few counts support this clone. The CDR3 spells CASSFAGVDNEQFF. In nucleotides, the CDR3 is TGTGCCAGCAGCTTCGCGGGAGTAGACAATGAGCAGTTCTTC. V gene TRBV27 combines with J gene TRBJ2-1, with 7 bases lining up with TRBD2. The CDR3 sequence is 14 residues long. V lost 6 bases to trimming and J lost 5 bases; unmatched junction nucleotides: 7. Germline CDR1 is MNHEY and CDR2 is SMNVEV (reference sequence).

V is TRBV5-1 and J is TRBJ1-1; D remains unclear. Germline V CDR1 and CDR2: SGHRS, YFSETQ. CDR3 length equals 16 residues. V lost 4 bases to trimming and J lost 1 base, with 17 bases between them. The DNA of the CDR3 is TGCGCCAGCAGCAGAGAGACGGGAATAAAGAACACTGAAGCTTTCTTT. It yields the protein CASSRETGIKNTEAFF.

This chain joins TRBV6-5 and TRBJ1-1; 7 positions match TRBD1. The V gene's germline CDR1 is MNHEY and CDR2 SVGAGI. The ends lost 10 bases at V and 1 base at J; junction bases unmatched: 12. The length of the CDR3 is 15 residues. The CDR3 region is CATMAGTVKNTEAFF. CDR3 nucleotides: TGTGCCACGATGGCGGGGACAGTGAAGAACACTGAAGCTTTCTTT.

The V and J genes are TRBV6-5 and TRBJ2-1; TRBD2 aligns across 7 bases. J lost 7 bases, V lost 1 base, and 7 bases had no gene match. From germline, CDR1 is MNHEY and CDR2 SVGAGI. This CDR3 has 15 residues. The CDR3 is CASSYFAGVGNEQFF. CDR3 nucleotides: TGTGCCAGCAGTTACTTTGCGGGAGTAGGAAATGAGCAGTTCTTC.

The gene calls are TRBV5-1 and TRBJ2-7, with 8 bases aligning to TRBD1. Germline loops: CDR1 SGHRS, CDR2 YFSETQ. The CDR3 totals 13 residues. The V gene end was trimmed by 3 bases and the J gene end by 2 bases; junction bases not matched to a gene: 1. The CDR3 nucleotides are TGCGCCAGCAGCTCGACAGGGGCCTACGAGCAGTACTTC. This codes for CASSSTGAYEQYF.

V usage is TRBV19 and J usage is TRBJ2-3; D not resolved. The V end was cut by 9 bases, the J end by 0 bases, with 10 bases between. CDR3 length: 13 residues. Germline loops: CDR1 LNHDA, CDR2 SQIVND (reference sequence). In DNA, the CDR3 is TGTGCCAGACCGACTGTTAGCACAGATACGCAGTATTTT. It is translated as CARPTVSTDTQYF.

In this sample, this clone turned up once. The chain links TRBV5-4 to TRBJ2-5, with TRBD2 matching over 7 bases. Trimming took 2 bases from V and 2 from J; bases not matched to a gene: 9. In germline, CDR1 is SGHNT, CDR2 YYREEE (reference sequence). This CDR3 contains 16 residues. CDR3 loop: CASSLPTGRGQETQYF. CDR3 coding DNA: TGTGCCAGCAGCTTACCGACGGGGAGGGGACAAGAGACCCAGTACTTC.

The chain links TRBV29-1 to TRBJ1-1, with D perhaps matching TRBD1 (5 bases). The germline V and J ends were trimmed by 8 bases and 1 base, with 11 bases remaining between them. The CDR3 is made up of 12 amino acids. Germline-derived CDR1 and CDR2 are SQVTM and ANQGSEA. CDR3 sequence reads: CSFNDRNTEAFF. DNA of the CDR3: TGCAGCTTTAACGACAGGAACACTGAAGCTTTCTTT.

The CDR3 spells CASSLSRLAGANEQFF. As DNA, the CDR3 is TGTGCCAGCAGCTTAAGTCGACTAGCGGGAGCCAATGAGCAGTTCTTC. The V and J genes are TRBV7-2 and TRBJ2-1; TRBD2 matches 12 bases. Per germline, CDR1 SGHTA and CDR2 FQGNSA. Trimming took 2 bases from V and 6 from J; bases not matched to a gene: 5. The CDR3 extends over 16 amino acids.

The chain carries TRBV24-1 and TRBJ2-3, with 8 bases identical to TRBD1. This CDR3 comprises 15 residues. The trim removed 4 bases at V and 6 bases at J, leaving 8 bases unmatched. Germline V gives CDR1 KGHDR, CDR2 SFDVKD. The CDR3 is CATSEPGGMRDTQYF. The CDR3 nucleotides are TGTGCCACCAGTGAACCAGGGGGCATGAGGGATACGCAGTATTTT.

As for this clone: The missing conserved phenylalanine or tryptophan at the end of this CDR3 makes a read error likely. Because the CDR3's place on the DNA is in doubt, the DNA is left out and the CDR3 is given as listed by TCRdb. J is TRBJ1-1 and V is TRBV6-5. The CDR3 is 10 amino acids in total, end residues counted. Germline values: CDR1 MNHEY, CDR2 SVGAGI. The CDR3 loop reads CASGRKDCGG.

The chain recombines TRBV9 with TRBJ2-5; TRBD2 matches at 14 bases. The J segment lost 4 bases and the V segment lost 3 bases, leaving 5 bases of the junction unmatched. This CDR3 comprises 16 residues. Germline values: CDR1 SGDLS, CDR2 YYNGEE. DNA of the CDR3: TGTGCCAGCAGCGCCCAGGGACTAGCGGGAGCAGAGACCCAGTACTTC. Protein sequence: CASSAQGLAGAETQYF.

The gene calls are TRBV6-5 and TRBJ2-5; 7 bases align to TRBD2. Per germline, CDR1 MNHEY and CDR2 SVGAGI. The CDR3 extends over 16 amino acids. V dropped 1 base and J dropped 2; count of bases not matched to a gene: 7. The CDR3 loop reads CASSYWGAGRQETQYF. Here the CDR3 DNA reads TGTGCCAGCAGTTACTGGGGAGCGGGGCGGCAAGAGACCCAGTACTTC.

The genes are TRBV5-4 and TRBJ2-1; D not resolved. V shed 0 bases and J shed 4 bases, with 8 bases lying between them. The germline CDR1 and CDR2 sequences are SGHNT and YYREEE (reference sequence). This CDR3 is built from 14 residues. The CDR3 sequence is CASSLAGAYNEQFF. The CDR3 nucleotides are TGTGCCAGCAGCTTGGCAGGCGCGTACAATGAGCAGTTCTTC.

The chain recombines TRBV20-1 with TRBJ2-1, with 12 bases identical to TRBD2. The CDR3 length is 15 residues. Losses at the gene ends were 3 bases for V and 8 bases for J; bases not matched to a gene: 8. CDR1 and CDR2 (germline): DFQATT, SNEGSKA (reference sequence). The CDR3 region is CSASGRLAGVHEQFF. DNA of the CDR3: TGCAGTGCTAGTGGACGACTAGCGGGAGTTCATGAGCAGTTCTTC.

This clone turned up a few times. V usage is TRBV6-4 and J usage is TRBJ1-2; TRBD1 might be the D (5 bases). The CDR3 consists of 14 residues. Per germline, CDR1 MRHNA and CDR2 SNTAGT. Trimming shortened V by 6 bases and J by 7 bases, and 18 bases separated the two germline ends. Here the CDR3 DNA reads TGTGCCAGCAGCCAGGACCCTGGAAGGGGTGGCTACACCTTC. Its protein is CASSQDPGRGGYTF.

The chain has TRBV2 and TRBJ2-1; D might be TRBD2 (5 bases). The V gene lost 4 bases and the J gene lost 14 bases, with 12 bases spanning the gap. Germline loops: CDR1 SNHLY, CDR2 FYNNEI. The CDR3 length is 11 residues. The CDR3 region has the DNA TGTGCCAGCAGTGGAGGGTTTAGCAAGTTCTTC. This translates into CASSGGFSKFF. The full variable domain, its missing parts supplied by reference TRBV2 and TRBJ2-1, is EPEVTQTPSHQVTQMGQEVILRCVPISNHLYFYWYRQILGQKVEFLVSFYNNEISEKSEIFDDQFSVERPDGSNFTLKIRSTKLEDSAMYFCASSGGFSKFFGPGTRLTVL.

This clone was found a few times. The V gene is TRBV4-2, the J gene TRBJ2-7; 9 bases fit TRBD1. This CDR3 is 14 amino acids long. Germline assignment: CDR1 LGHNA and CDR2 YNFKEQ. V lost 5 bases and J lost 3; bases outside the gene matches: 5. CDR3 DNA sequence: TGTGCCAGCAGCGCGGGACAGGGAGACTACGAGCAGTACTTC. It encodes CASSAGQGDYEQYF.

The J gene is TRBJ2-1, the V gene TRBV6-1, with 11 nucleotides matching TRBD2. CDR1 and CDR2 (germline): MNHNS, SASEGT. The CDR3 has 15 amino acids. The V gene end was trimmed by 2 bases and the J gene end by 8 bases; junction bases not matched to a gene: 5. CDR3 sequence (DNA): TGTGCCAGCAGTGAATTAGCGGGAGGGCCCCATGAGCAGTTCTTC. Translating it yields CASSELAGGPHEQFF.

J is TRBJ1-5 and V is TRBV25-1, with 7 positions matching TRBD1. J was trimmed by 3 bases and V by 8 bases; bases with no gene match: 7. The CDR3 is 14 residues long. The V gene's germline CDR1 is MGHDK and CDR2 SYGVNS. CDR3 sequence: CASRHRGNNQPQHF. CDR3 nucleotide sequence: TGTGCCAGCCGCCACAGGGGAAACAATCAGCCCCAGCATTTT.

V gene TRBV19 combines with J gene TRBJ1-4; TRBD1 matches at 8 bases. The length of the CDR3 is 15 residues. J lost 3 bases, V lost 10 bases, and 10 bases had no gene match. Germline-derived CDR1 and CDR2 are LNHDA and SQIVND (reference sequence). Here the CDR3 DNA reads TGTGCCACAGGGGGCCCGCGGCATTCTAATGAAAAACTGTTTTTT. Its protein is CATGGPRHSNEKLFF.

The rearrangement uses TRBV30 and TRBJ2-1; tentative D call: TRBD2 (5 bases). Trimming took 2 bases from V and 6 from J, leaving 11 bases between them. The CDR3 is 13 amino acids. Germline V lookup: CDR1 GTSNPN, CDR2 SVGIG (reference sequence). CDR3 protein: CAWSPGEFNEQFF. CDR3 DNA: TGTGCCTGGAGTCCTGGGGAGTTCAATGAGCAGTTCTTC.

This chain links TRBV5-1 with TRBJ2-5, with TRBD1 identical over 8 bases. The CDR3 has 14 amino acids. Germline CDR1 and CDR2: SGHRS and YFSETQ. The junction had 6 bases not matched to a gene; V was cut back by 4 bases and J by 4 bases. Written as DNA, the CDR3 is TGCGCCAGCAGCCGGCAGGGGGCGAGAGAGACCCAGTACTTC. This sequence encodes CASSRQGARETQYF.